The 28 T cell receptor beta chains reported below all come from one sample, sequenced in a study of cytomegalovirus exposure and HLA in healthy donors. This PCR relied on a set of 60 Vbeta primers and 13 Jbeta primers. Clones were read by immunoSEQ multiplex PCR, and TCRdb kept only the in-frame ones, dropping some. This table has approximately 120,000 clones, less than 85% appearing once. Source material: PBMCs. The receptor set was obtained from a female donor in good health and CMV-seronegative.

The count of this clone is one. The V and J genes are TRBV5-1 and TRBJ1-1, with D maybe TRBD1 (6 bases). This CDR3 is 14 amino acids long. Germline CDR1 SGHRS, CDR2 YFSETQ. V lost 4 bases, J lost 1 base, and 11 bases lay in between. CDR3 DNA: TGCGCCAGCAGCCGTACAGGGTGGAACACTGAAGCTTTCTTT. Residues: CASSRTGWNTEAFF.

CDR3 sequence: CATSRNWGDTSNQPQHF. For the CDR3, the DNA is TGTGCCACCAGCCGAAACTGGGGGGATACGAGCAATCAGCCCCAGCATTTT. The chain uses TRBV15 and TRBJ1-5; tentatively, D is TRBD1 (5 bases). This CDR3 spans 17 amino acids. Trimming shortened V by 5 bases and J by 1 base, and 18 bases separated the two germline ends. In germline, CDR1 is LNHNV, CDR2 YYDKDF (reference sequence).

The V call is TRBV2, the J call TRBJ1-1; D might be TRBD1 (6 bases). This CDR3 contains 13 residues. Trimming removed 4 bases from V and 11 bases from J, with 17 bases in between. From germline, CDR1 is SNHLY and CDR2 FYNNEI. The CDR3 DNA follows: TGTGCCAGCAGTGTTGACAGGCGTCTGAAGGCTTTCTTT. Protein: CASSVDRRLKAFF.

The chain employs TRBV6-5 and TRBJ2-7, with 8 bases fitting TRBD1. CDR1 and CDR2 (germline): MNHEY, SVGAGI. The CDR3 totals 16 residues. V lost 4 bases, J lost 3 bases, and 11 bases stayed unmatched. The DNA for the CDR3 is TGTGCCAGCAGTTCACCCCGTAACAGGGGGTTCTACGAGCAGTACTTC. Protein product: CASSSPRNRGFYEQYF.

The rearrangement uses TRBV10-3 and TRBJ1-2, with TRBD1 as a possible D gene (6 bases). Trimming left V 8 bases short and J 0 bases short, with 13 bases between. Per the germline V gene, CDR1 is ENHRY and CDR2 is SYGVKD. The CDR3 has 14 amino acids. The CDR3 is CAIWSGVANYGYTF. The CDR3 DNA sequence: TGTGCCATCTGGTCAGGGGTCGCTAACTATGGCTACACCTTC.

The genes are TRBV5-1 and TRBJ2-7, with 8 bases lining up with TRBD2. Per the germline V gene, CDR1 is SGHRS and CDR2 is YFSETQ. The CDR3 consists of 16 residues. Losses at the gene ends were 0 bases for V and 0 bases for J; bases not matched to a gene: 5. CDR3 in amino acids: CASSLAGGGSSYEQYF. CDR3 nucleotides: TGCGCCAGCAGCTTGGCGGGCGGGGGGAGCTCCTACGAGCAGTACTTC.

The V gene is TRBV4-1, the J gene TRBJ2-2; TRBD2 matches at 13 bases. The CDR3 sequence is 19 residues long. V trimming: 4 bases; J trimming: 5 bases; junction bases outside the gene matches: 13. Germline-derived CDR1 and CDR2 are MGHRA and YSYEKL. Written as DNA, the CDR3 is TGCGCCAGCAGCCCAGGTCCACTAGCGGGGGGGCCGGGTACCGGGGAGCTGTTTTTT. Protein sequence: CASSPGPLAGGPGTGELFF.

Here the CDR3 DNA reads TGTGCCAGCAGCTTGGGCGGGCGGGGGGCAAACTACAATGAGCAGTTCTTC. Protein sequence: CASSLGGRGANYNEQFF. The chain is built from TRBV5-4 and TRBJ2-1; 8 positions match TRBD2. Germline CDR1 and CDR2: SGHNT and YYREEE (reference sequence). After removal of 0 bases from V and 3 bases from J, the junction contained 8 bases not matched to a gene. CDR3 length: 17 residues.

This sequence joins TRBV5-1 and TRBJ2-1; 9 bases fit TRBD2. This CDR3 has 20 amino acids. V trimming: 0 bases; J trimming: 0 bases; junction bases outside the gene matches: 13. Germline V CDR1 and CDR2: SGHRS, YFSETQ. The CDR3 loop reads CASSLAGGLAGRSSYNEQFF. The CDR3 region has the DNA TGCGCCAGCAGCTTGGCGGGGGGTCTAGCGGGACGGAGCTCCTACAATGAGCAGTTCTTC.

The rearrangement links TRBV25-1 to TRBJ1-3, with 10 bases that match TRBD1. V was clipped by 6 bases and J by 7 bases; unmatched bases: 3. CDR1 and CDR2 (germline): MGHDK, SYGVNS. The CDR3 is made up of 13 amino acids. This chain's CDR3 is CASSPGQGNTIYF. The CDR3 DNA follows: TGTGCCAGCAGCCCGGGACAGGGGAACACCATATATTTT.

This rearrangement joins TRBV7-6 to TRBJ2-2; 9 nucleotides match TRBD1. Germline assignment: CDR1 SGHVS and CDR2 FNYEAQ. The CDR3 sequence is 18 residues long. V shed 2 bases, J shed 6 bases, and the junction held 13 bases outside the gene matches. The CDR3 region is CASSLTSQGQGFAGELFF. The CDR3 DNA reads TGTGCCAGCAGCTTAACCTCCCAGGGACAGGGCTTTGCCGGGGAGCTGTTTTTT.

This chain joins TRBV6-5 and TRBJ1-4; 7 nucleotides match TRBD1. V lost 2 bases and J lost 6; bases outside the gene matches: 6. The CDR3 extends over 15 amino acids. In germline, CDR1 is MNHEY, CDR2 SVGAGI. For the CDR3, the DNA is TGTGCCAGCAGTTACGGGGACAGTATGGATGAAAAACTGTTTTTT. Amino acids: CASSYGDSMDEKLFF.

The chain uses TRBV6-1 and TRBJ1-1; D possibly corresponds to TRBD1 (6 bases). Germline loops: CDR1 MNHNS, CDR2 SASEGT. Trimming took 3 bases from V and 1 from J, leaving 9 bases between them. This CDR3 is 14 amino acids long. CDR3 region: CASSENRANTEAFF. As DNA, the CDR3 is TGTGCCAGCAGTGAGAACAGGGCGAACACTGAAGCTTTCTTT.

The rearrangement uses TRBV19 and TRBJ2-7, with 8 bases lining up with TRBD1. This CDR3 spans 15 amino acids. Germline CDR1 LNHDA, CDR2 SQIVND (reference sequence). After removal of 5 bases from V and 4 bases from J, the junction contained 10 bases not matched to a gene. Here the CDR3 DNA reads TGTGCCAGTAGTGAGCCGGACAGGGCGGTTTACGAGCAGTACTTC. This encodes CASSEPDRAVYEQYF.

Regarding this clone: Additional DNA sequences in this sample encode the identical CDR3. The chain employs TRBV6-5 and TRBJ1-3, with TRBD1 identical over 8 bases. From germline, CDR1 is MNHEY and CDR2 SVGAGI. The junction had 1 base not matched to a gene; V was cut back by 0 bases and J by 0 bases. This CDR3 contains 16 residues. The CDR3 bases are TGTGCCAGCAGTTACTCCGGGACAGGCTCTGGAAACACCATATATTTT. Amino acids: CASSYSGTGSGNTIYF.

The chain has TRBV6-5 and TRBJ2-1; 8 positions match TRBD2. The V gene end was trimmed by 5 bases and the J gene end by 7 bases; junction bases not matched to a gene: 10. There are 15 residues in the CDR3. Germline values: CDR1 MNHEY, CDR2 SVGAGI. CDR3 in DNA: TGTGCCAGCAGTACCCGGAGCGGGGGTTTTAATGAGCAGTTCTTC. This translates into CASSTRSGGFNEQFF.

The chain uses TRBV2 and TRBJ2-5; the D gene is possibly TRBD1 (6 bases). Gene TRBJ2-7 matches the end of the DNA better, so the J call may be wrong. Germline V lookup: CDR1 SNHLY, CDR2 FYNNEI. The CDR3 runs 15 residues. CDR3 bases: TGTGCCAGCAGTGAATATCCCAGGGGTGGAAACGAGCAGTACTTC. Its translation is CASSEYPRGGNEQYF.

This clone was found once. The V and J genes are TRBV6-1 and TRBJ2-7, with 7 bases lining up with TRBD2. Germline V CDR1 and CDR2: MNHNS, SASEGT. Trimming removed 2 bases from V and 3 bases from J; junction bases left unmatched: 10. The CDR3 covers 16 residues. For the CDR3, the DNA is TGTGCCAGCAGTGAATCCGGGGGGATCTCTTACTACGAGCAGTACTTC. Protein product: CASSESGGISYYEQYF.

V usage is TRBV2 and J usage is TRBJ2-5; D is ambiguous. The last part of the DNA fits TRBJ2-7 better; the J call may be wrong. The CDR3 totals 14 residues. Germline-derived CDR1 and CDR2 are SNHLY and FYNNEI. The CDR3 spells CASLNGELGYEQYF. The CDR3 DNA sequence: TGTGCCAGCCTGAACGGTGAATTGGGCTACGAGCAGTACTTC.

This rearrangement joins TRBV7-2 to TRBJ1-2; D may be TRBD1 (6 bases). The V and J ends lost 1 base and 0 bases respectively, with 12 bases between them. CDR3 size: 16 residues. The germline V gene has CDR1 SGHTA and CDR2 FQGNSA. The CDR3, as DNA: TGTGCCAGCAGCTTAGTAGGGACACAAACTAACTATGGCTACACCTTC. Amino acid sequence: CASSLVGTQTNYGYTF.

The chain carries TRBV7-2 and TRBJ2-7, with a possible D match to TRBD1 (6 bases). V was cut by 0 bases and J by 2 bases, with 14 bases left in between. Germline values: CDR1 SGHTA, CDR2 FQGNSA. This CDR3 has 16 amino acids. The DNA of the CDR3 is TGTGCCAGCAGCTTAGCGGGGGCTAGCCCTGCCTACGAGCAGTACTTC. It specifies CASSLAGASPAYEQYF.

The genes are TRBV27 and TRBJ1-1; D is perhaps TRBD1 (5 bases). CDR1 and CDR2 from the germline V gene are MNHEY and SMNVEV (reference sequence). CDR3 length equals 14 residues. The CDR3 DNA reads as TGTGCGAGCTGCCCACAAAACCCCGGGGGGAAAGCTTTCTTT. This codes for CASCPQNPGGKAFF.

This chain links TRBV11-3 with TRBJ2-1; 9 nucleotides align to TRBD1. Germline trimming cut 1 base from V and 5 bases from J; bases unmatched to any gene: 6. There are 16 residues in the CDR3. Germline V lookup: CDR1 SGHNT, CDR2 YENEEA. The CDR3 bases are TGTGCCAGCAGCTTAGTATCCGGGACAGGGCACAATGAGCAGTTCTTC. It yields the protein CASSLVSGTGHNEQFF.

This clone appeared once. The chain combines TRBV2 with TRBJ1-5, with D uncertain. CDR1 SNHLY and CDR2 FYNNEI come from the germline V gene. The CDR3 covers 12 residues. Trimming pared 8 bases from V and 0 bases from J, leaving 5 bases between. CDR3 coding DNA: TGTGCCAGCGCTAATAGCAATCAGCCCCAGCATTTT. Translation gives CASANSNQPQHF.

The rearrangement joins TRBV11-2 to TRBJ2-7; possibly TRBD2 for D (6 bases). Trimming pared 4 bases from V and 5 bases from J, leaving 18 bases between. This CDR3 spans 15 amino acids. Germline CDR1 reads SGHAT; CDR2 reads FQNNGV. CDR3 DNA sequence: TGTGCCAGCAGCTCCCTAGCGAGGGGCATGGACGAGCAGTACTTC. This encodes CASSSLARGMDEQYF.

The chain combines TRBV2 with TRBJ2-2, with D unclear. The germline gives CDR1 SNHLY, CDR2 FYNNEI. V was cut by 4 bases and J by 0 bases, with 6 bases left in between. This CDR3 is 14 amino acids long. The CDR3 loop reads CASSVVTNTGELFF. For the CDR3, the DNA is TGTGCCAGCAGTGTAGTAACGAACACCGGGGAGCTGTTTTTT.

The chain is built from TRBV7-2 and TRBJ1-5; TRBD1 agrees at 9 bases. V lost 2 bases to trimming and J lost 6 bases; unmatched junction nucleotides: 5. In germline, CDR1 is SGHTA, CDR2 FQGNSA. This CDR3 spans 15 amino acids. The CDR3 DNA follows: TGTGCCAGCAGCTTACTACAGGGGGCAGGTCAGCCCCAGCATTTT. Its translation is CASSLLQGAGQPQHF.

The sample holds one count of this clone. The V and J genes are TRBV28 and TRBJ2-1; 8 nucleotides line up with TRBD1. Germline-derived CDR1 and CDR2 are MDHEN and SYDVKM. The CDR3 is 14 amino acids. With V trimmed by 2 bases and J by 3 bases, 0 bases remained unmatched. CDR3 amino acids: CASSLGTGYNEQFF. The CDR3 region has the DNA TGTGCCAGCAGTTTAGGGACAGGCTACAATGAGCAGTTCTTC.